This record covers a single TCR beta chain. Germline V gene data show CDR1 as SGHNT and CDR2 as YYREEE (reference sequence). Trimming cost V 4 bases and J 8 bases; bases outside gene matches: 14. CDR3 length equals 15 residues. These data belong to a study of blood T cell repertoires in COVID-19. Study details: Sites in the United States, Italy and Spain provided acute and convalescent COVID-19 samples. PBMCs, B-cell-depleted T cells, or T cells provided the cDNA or gDNA that made up the material.

Original processing notes: Estimated nucleated cell counts came from reference gene primer amplification. The data were produced by immunoSEQ multiplex PCR, yet TCRdb's version contains in-frame clones alone and is incomplete. D and trimming were read from the DNA, whereas the V and J calls and clone size are those reported in that table. The sample shows 200,000 to 300,000 clones, 84% of them seen only once. The chain recombines TRBV5-4 with TRBJ1-2; 7 bases match TRBD1. The sequence came from a middle-aged man who had recovered from COVID-19. Sequencing was carried out using peripheral blood. CDR3 sequence: CASSLRTGADGGYTF. DNA for the CDR3: TGTGCCAGCAGCCTGCGGACAGGAGCCGATGGGGGCTACACCTTC.